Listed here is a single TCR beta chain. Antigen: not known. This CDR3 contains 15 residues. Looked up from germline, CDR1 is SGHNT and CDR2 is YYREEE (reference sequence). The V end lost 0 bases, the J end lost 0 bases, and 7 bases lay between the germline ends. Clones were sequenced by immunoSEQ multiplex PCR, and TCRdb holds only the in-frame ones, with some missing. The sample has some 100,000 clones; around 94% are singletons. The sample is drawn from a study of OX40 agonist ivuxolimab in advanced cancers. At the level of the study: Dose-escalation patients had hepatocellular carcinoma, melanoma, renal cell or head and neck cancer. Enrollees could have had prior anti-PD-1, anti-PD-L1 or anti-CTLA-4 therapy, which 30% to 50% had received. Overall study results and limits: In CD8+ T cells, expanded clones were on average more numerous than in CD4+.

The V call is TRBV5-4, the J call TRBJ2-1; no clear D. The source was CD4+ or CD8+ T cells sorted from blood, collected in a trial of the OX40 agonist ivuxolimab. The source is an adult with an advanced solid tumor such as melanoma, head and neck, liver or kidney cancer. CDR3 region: CASSLGLSSYNEQFF. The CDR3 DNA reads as TGTGCCAGCAGCTTGGGGTTAAGCTCCTACAATGAGCAGTTCTTC.